This TCR beta chain was sequenced for a study of post-analysis software for immune sequencing data. About the research overall: Relapsing-remitting, secondary progressive and progressive-relapsing multiple sclerosis were all included among the disease courses. General study findings and limits: TRBV5-6, TRBV5-1 and TRBV20-1 were among roughly 5 TRBV segments more frequent in patients than controls. Compared with controls, patients showed significantly lower normalized Chao1 diversity. Same-batch samples co-clustered strongly by F measure.

About this clonotype: The antigen is unknown.

The J segment lost 4 bases and the V segment lost 4 bases, leaving 9 bases of the junction unmatched. In germline, CDR1 is MDHEN, CDR2 SYDVKM. This CDR3 is 16 amino acids long. Researchers reported that TCR beta cDNA libraries carried unique molecular identifiers. About 500,000 cDNA molecules came from around 1 to 10 million T cells. TCRdb re-analysed the PCR reads in MiXCR, keeping a single row per CDR3 protein. The sample carries 820,000 or so distinct CDR3 sequences, under 70% recorded once. The chain employs TRBV28 and TRBJ1-2, with 10 bases matching TRBD1. Material for sequencing was blood. The receptor was derived from a girl aged 5-17 years with multiple sclerosis. This chain's CDR3 is CASSYSKGQGGYGYTF. CDR3 nucleotides: TGTGCCAGCAGTTACTCCAAAGGACAGGGGGGCTATGGCTACACCTTC.